The clone carrying this T cell receptor (beta chain) occurred a few times. Its cognate antigen is unknown. The entry originates in a study of T cell responses to AZD1222 COVID-19 vaccine. Study-wide findings and caveats: Dominant at 160-218 and 743-854, vaccine-associated CD4 TCRs also spanned spike. Unmutated regions of variants are reportedly targeted by nearly half of spike-specific TCRs. White British ancestry dominated among donors, who included more females, and clonal diversity was possibly underestimated. Spike-specific TCR breadth and depth went up after people got two AZD1222 doses.

Trimming cost V 1 base and J 4 bases, with 16 bases left between them. Germline V gene lookup returns CDR1 MNHEY and CDR2 SMNVEV (reference sequence). The CDR3 runs 16 residues. Some clones are missing from TCRdb's copy, which holds only in-frame ones; the method was immunoSEQ multiplex PCR. The sample comprises 150,000 to 200,000 clones, 80% to 95% of which are singletons, and 2.3% rests with the top ten. The TCR sequence derives from an adult in good health. The genes are TRBV27 and TRBJ1-1; no reliable D call. This specimen was peripheral blood, taken on day 0 of AZD1222 vaccination. The CDR3 nucleotides read TGTGCCAGCAGTTTATGGACGGTGACCCGGGGCACTGAAGCTTTCTTT. This encodes CASSLWTVTRGTEAFF.